This T cell receptor (beta chain) was captured in a study of cytomegalovirus exposure and HLA in healthy donors. Study context: Later, an analysis reported that the 120 or so validation repertoires had used the same platform as the roughly 700 first-cohort repertoires.

The table came from immunoSEQ multiplex PCR; TCRdb's copy has only in-frame clones and leaves some out. The data show about 74,000 clones, with 90% to 95% seen just once and about 1.6% held by the top ten. Separate from the approximately 700-subject first cohort was the 120-subject validation cohort, to which the donors belonged. Comments on this clone: Its target is not known.

The CDR3 has 15 amino acids. Per the germline V gene, CDR1 is SGDLS and CDR2 is YYNGEE. V trimming: 3 bases; J trimming: 3 bases; junction bases outside the gene matches: 7. General study results and limits: Among TCR beta chains, those listed as cytomegalovirus-associated numbered around 160. First-cohort TCR clusters were later found to tend to co-occur in the roughly 110 validation repertoires.

The sequenced material came from PBMCs. This sequence joins TRBV9 and TRBJ2-7; 9 bases line up with TRBD1. This receptor was taken from a man younger than 35 in good health and CMV-seropositive. In DNA form, the CDR3 reads TGTGCCAGCAGCGCCGGGACAGGGAATCTCTACGAGCAGTACTTC. Its protein product is CASSAGTGNLYEQYF.